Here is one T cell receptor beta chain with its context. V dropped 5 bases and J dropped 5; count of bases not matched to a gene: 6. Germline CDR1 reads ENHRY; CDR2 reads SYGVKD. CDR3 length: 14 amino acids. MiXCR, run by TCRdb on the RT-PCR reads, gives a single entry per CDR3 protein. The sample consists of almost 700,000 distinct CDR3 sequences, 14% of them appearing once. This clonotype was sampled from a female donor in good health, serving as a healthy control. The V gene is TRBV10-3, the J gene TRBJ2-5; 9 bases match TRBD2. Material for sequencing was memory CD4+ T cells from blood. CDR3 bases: TGTGCCATCAGTTTTAGCGGGGGTGGGGAGACCCAGTACTTC. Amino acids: CAISFSGGGETQYF.